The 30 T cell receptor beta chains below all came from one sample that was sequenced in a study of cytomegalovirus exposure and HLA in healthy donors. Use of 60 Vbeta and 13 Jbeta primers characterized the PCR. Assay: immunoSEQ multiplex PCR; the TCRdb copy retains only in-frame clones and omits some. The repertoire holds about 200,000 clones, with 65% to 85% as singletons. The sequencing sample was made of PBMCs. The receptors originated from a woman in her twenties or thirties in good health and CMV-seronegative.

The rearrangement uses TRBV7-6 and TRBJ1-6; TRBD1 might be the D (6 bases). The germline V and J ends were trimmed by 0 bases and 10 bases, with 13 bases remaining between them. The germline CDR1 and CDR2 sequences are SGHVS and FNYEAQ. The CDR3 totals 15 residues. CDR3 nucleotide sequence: TGTGCCAGCAGCTTAGCCCGGGGGGCGGAATCACCCCTCCACTTT. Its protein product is CASSLARGAESPLHF.

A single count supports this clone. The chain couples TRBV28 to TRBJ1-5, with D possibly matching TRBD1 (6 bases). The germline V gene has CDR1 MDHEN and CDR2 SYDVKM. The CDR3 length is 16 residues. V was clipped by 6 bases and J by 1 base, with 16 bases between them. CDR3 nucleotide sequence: TGTGCCAGCAGACCCCCTCACAGGGACAGCAATCAGCCCCAGCATTTT. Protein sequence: CASRPPHRDSNQPQHF.

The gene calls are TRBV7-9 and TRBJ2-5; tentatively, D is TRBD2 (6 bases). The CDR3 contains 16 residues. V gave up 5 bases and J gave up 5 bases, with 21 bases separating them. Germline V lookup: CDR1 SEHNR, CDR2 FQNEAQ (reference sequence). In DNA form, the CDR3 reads TGTGCCAGCAGCCCTAGAACGGGGGTTGATGTGGAGACCCAGTACTTC. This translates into CASSPRTGVDVETQYF. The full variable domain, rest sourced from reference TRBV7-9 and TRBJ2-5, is DTGVSQNPRHKITKRGQNVTFRCDPISEHNRLYWYRQTLGQGPEFLTYFQNEAQLEKSRLLSDRFSAERPKGSFSTLEIQRTEQGDSAMYLCASSPRTGVDVETQYFGPGTRLLVL.

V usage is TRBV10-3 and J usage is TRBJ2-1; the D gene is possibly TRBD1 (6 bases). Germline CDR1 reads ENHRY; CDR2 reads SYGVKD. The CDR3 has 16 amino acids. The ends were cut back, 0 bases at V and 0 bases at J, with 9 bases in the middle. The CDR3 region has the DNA TGTGCCATCAGTGAGTCAGGACAGAGCTCCTACAATGAGCAGTTCTTC. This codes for CAISESGQSSYNEQFF.

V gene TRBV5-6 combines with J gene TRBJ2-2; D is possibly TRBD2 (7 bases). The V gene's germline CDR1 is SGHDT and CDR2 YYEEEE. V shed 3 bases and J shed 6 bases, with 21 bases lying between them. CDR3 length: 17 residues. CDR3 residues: CASSSLSGGARSGELFF. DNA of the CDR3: TGTGCCAGCAGCTCGCTTAGTGGGGGGGCGCGTTCCGGGGAGCTGTTTTTT.

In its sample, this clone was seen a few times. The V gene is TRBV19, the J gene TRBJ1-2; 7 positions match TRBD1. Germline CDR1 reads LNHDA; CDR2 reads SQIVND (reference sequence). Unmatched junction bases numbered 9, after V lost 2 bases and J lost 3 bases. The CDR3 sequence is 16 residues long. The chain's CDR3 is CASSIRARQGHYGYTF. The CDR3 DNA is TGTGCCAGTAGTATAAGAGCGAGACAGGGTCACTATGGCTACACCTTC.

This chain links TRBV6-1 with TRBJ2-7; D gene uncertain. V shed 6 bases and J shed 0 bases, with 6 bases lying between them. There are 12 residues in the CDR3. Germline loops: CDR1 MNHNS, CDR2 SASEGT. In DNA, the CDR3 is TGTGCCAGCAGGCCGAGCTCCTACGAGCAGTACTTC. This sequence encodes CASRPSSYEQYF.

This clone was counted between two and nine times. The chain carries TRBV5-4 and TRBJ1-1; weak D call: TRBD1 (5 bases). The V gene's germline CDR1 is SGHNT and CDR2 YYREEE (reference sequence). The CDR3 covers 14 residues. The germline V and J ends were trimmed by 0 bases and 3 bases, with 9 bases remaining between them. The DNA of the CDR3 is TGTGCCAGCAGCTTGGGGGGCCCGTACACTGAAGCTTTCTTT. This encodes CASSLGGPYTEAFF. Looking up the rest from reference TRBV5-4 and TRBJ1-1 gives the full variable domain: ETGVTQSPTHLIKTRGQQVTLRCSSQSGHNTVSWYQQALGQGPQFIFQYYREEENGRGNFPPRFSGLQFPNYSSELNVNALELDDSALYLCASSLGGPYTEAFFGQGTRLTVV.

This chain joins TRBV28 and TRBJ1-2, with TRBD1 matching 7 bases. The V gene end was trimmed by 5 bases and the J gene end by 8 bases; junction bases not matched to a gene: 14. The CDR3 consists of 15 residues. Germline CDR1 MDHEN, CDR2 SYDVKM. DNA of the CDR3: TGTGCCAGCAGTCCCCTTGCGGGGACAGCCGCCGGCTACACCTTC. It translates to CASSPLAGTAAGYTF.

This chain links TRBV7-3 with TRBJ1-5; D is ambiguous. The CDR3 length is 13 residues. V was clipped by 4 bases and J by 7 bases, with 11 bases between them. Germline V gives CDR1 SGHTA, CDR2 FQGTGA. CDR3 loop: CASSSVSGQPQHF. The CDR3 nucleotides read TGTGCCAGCAGCTCCGTATCTGGCCAGCCCCAGCATTTT.

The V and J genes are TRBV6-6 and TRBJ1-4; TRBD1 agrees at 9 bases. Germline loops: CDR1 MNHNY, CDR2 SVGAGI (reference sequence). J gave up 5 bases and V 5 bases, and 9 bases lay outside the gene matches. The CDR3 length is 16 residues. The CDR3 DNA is TGTGCCAGCAGTCAGCCCCGGGACAGGGTGAATGAAAAACTGTTTTTT. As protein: CASSQPRDRVNEKLFF.

This chain's CDR3 is CAIGQGGSKFF. CDR3 nucleotide sequence: TGTGCCATCGGGCAGGGAGGAAGCAAATTCTTC. This chain joins TRBV10-3 and TRBJ2-1, with a weak D call TRBD2 (6 bases). This CDR3 contains 11 residues. V was clipped by 8 bases and J by 16 bases, with 18 bases between them. The germline V gene encodes CDR1 ENHRY and CDR2 SYGVKD.

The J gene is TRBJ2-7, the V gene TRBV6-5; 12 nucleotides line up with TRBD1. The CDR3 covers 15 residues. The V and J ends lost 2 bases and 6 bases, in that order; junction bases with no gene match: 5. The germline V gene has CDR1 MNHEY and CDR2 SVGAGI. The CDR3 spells CASSYIGTGGLEQYF. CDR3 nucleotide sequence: TGTGCCAGCAGTTACATCGGGACAGGGGGCCTCGAGCAGTACTTC.

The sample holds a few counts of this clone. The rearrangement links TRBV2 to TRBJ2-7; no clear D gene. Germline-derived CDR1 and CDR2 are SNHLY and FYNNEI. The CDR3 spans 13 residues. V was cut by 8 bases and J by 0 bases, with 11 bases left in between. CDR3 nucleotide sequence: TGTGCCAGCGCTCCTATCCTCTCCTACGAGCAGTACTTC. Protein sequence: CASAPILSYEQYF.

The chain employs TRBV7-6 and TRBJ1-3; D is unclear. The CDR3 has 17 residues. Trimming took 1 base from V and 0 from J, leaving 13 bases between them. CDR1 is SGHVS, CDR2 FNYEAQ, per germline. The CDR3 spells CASSLEVRVSSGNTIYF. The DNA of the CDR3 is TGTGCCAGCAGCTTAGAGGTGAGGGTAAGCTCTGGAAACACCATATATTTT.

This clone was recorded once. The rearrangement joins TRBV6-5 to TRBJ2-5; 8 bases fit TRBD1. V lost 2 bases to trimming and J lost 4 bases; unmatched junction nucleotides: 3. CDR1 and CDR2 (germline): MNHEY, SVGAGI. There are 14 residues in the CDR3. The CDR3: CASSYGGQAETQYF. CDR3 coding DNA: TGTGCCAGCAGTTACGGGGGACAGGCAGAGACCCAGTACTTC.

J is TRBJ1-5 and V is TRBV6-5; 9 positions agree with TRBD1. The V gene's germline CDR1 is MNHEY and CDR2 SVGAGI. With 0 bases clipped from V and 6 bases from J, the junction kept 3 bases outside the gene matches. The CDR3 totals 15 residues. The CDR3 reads CASSYSGQGGQPQHF. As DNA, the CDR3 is TGTGCCAGCAGTTACTCGGGACAGGGAGGTCAGCCCCAGCATTTT.

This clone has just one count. For the CDR3, the DNA is TGTGCCAGCAGCTCCTTGCGTTTTTCAGATACGCAGTATTTT. Translated: CASSSLRFSDTQYF. The rearrangement joins TRBV7-2 to TRBJ2-3, with D unresolved. The CDR3 consists of 14 residues. The V end was cut by 4 bases, the J end by 4 bases, with 12 bases between. Germline V gene lookup returns CDR1 SGHTA and CDR2 FQGNSA.

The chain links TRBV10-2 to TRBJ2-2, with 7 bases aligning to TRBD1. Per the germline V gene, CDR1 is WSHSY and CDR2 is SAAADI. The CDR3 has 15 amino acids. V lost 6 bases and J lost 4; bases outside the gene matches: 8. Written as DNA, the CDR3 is TGCGCCAGCAGCGAAAGACAGGGAACCACCGGGGAGCTGTTTTTT. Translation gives CASSERQGTTGELFF.

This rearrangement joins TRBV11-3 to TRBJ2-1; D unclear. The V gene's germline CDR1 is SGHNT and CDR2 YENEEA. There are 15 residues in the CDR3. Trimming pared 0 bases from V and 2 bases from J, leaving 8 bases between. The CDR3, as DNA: TGTGCCAGCAGCTTAGACGGAGTGGCCTACAATGAGCAGTTCTTC. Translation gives CASSLDGVAYNEQFF.

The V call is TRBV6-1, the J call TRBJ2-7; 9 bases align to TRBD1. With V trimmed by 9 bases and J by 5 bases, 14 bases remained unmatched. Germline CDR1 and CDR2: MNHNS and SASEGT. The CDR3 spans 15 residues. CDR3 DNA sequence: TGTGCCAGTAACCCTGACACAGGGGGCGGCCACGAGCAGTACTTC. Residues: CASNPDTGGGHEQYF.

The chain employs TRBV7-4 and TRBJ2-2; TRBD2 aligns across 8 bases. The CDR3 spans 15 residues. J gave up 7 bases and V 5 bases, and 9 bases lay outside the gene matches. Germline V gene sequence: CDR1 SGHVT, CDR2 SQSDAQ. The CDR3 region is CASSLGRASVGELFF. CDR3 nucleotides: TGTGCCAGCAGCCTCGGGAGGGCCTCGGTCGGGGAGCTGTTTTTT.

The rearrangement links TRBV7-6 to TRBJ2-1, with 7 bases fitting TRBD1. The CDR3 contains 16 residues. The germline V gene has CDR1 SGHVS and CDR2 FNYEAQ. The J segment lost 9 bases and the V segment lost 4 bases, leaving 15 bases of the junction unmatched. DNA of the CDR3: TGTGCCAGCAGCTCACCTAGGGGGCCTGCTGTTGGTGAGCAGTTCTTC. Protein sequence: CASSSPRGPAVGEQFF.

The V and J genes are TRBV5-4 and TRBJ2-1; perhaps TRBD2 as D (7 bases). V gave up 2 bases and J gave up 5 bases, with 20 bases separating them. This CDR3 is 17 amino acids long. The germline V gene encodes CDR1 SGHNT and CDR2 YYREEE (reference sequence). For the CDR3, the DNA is TGTGCCAGCAGCTTTGGGAGGGGGGGATTTGATGACAATGAGCAGTTCTTC. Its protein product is CASSFGRGGFDDNEQFF.

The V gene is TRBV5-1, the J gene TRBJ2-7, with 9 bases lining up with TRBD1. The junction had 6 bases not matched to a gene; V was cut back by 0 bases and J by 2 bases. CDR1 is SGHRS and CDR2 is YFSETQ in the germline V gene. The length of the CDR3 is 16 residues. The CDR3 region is CASSLVRDRVPYEQYF. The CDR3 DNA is TGCGCCAGCAGCTTGGTCCGGGACAGGGTCCCCTACGAGCAGTACTTC.

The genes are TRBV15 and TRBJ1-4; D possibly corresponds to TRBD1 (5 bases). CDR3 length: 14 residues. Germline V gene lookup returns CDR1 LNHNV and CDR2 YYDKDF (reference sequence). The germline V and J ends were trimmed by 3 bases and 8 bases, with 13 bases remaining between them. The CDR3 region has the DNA TGTGCCACCAGCAGCGAGGGGCGGGGGGAAAAACTGTTTTTT. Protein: CATSSEGRGEKLFF.

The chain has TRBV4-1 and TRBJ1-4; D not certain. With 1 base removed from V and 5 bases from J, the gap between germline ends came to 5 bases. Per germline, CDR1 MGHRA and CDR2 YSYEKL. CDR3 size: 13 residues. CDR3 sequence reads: CASSQVRNEKLFF. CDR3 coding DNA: TGCGCCAGCAGCCAAGTGAGGAATGAAAAACTGTTTTTT.

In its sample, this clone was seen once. CDR3 sequence (DNA): TGTGCCAGCAGCTCTCTGCGGGACAGGGGTTACAATGAGCAGTTCTTC. Its protein product is CASSSLRDRGYNEQFF. This chain links TRBV5-6 with TRBJ2-1; 10 positions agree with TRBD1. V was pared by 3 bases and J by 4 bases, with 7 bases of the junction left unmatched. Germline lookup yields CDR1 SGHDT and CDR2 YYEEEE. This CDR3 is 16 amino acids long.

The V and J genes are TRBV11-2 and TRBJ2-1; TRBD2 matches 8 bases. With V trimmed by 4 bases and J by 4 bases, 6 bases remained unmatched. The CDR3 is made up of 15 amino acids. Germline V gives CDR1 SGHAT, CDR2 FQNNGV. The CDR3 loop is CASSYGAGVYNEQFF. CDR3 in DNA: TGTGCCAGCAGCTACGGAGCGGGGGTTTACAATGAGCAGTTCTTC.

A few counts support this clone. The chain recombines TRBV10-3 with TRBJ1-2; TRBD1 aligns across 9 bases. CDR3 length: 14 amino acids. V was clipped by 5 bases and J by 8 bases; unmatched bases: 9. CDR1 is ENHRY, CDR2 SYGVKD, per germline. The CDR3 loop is CAISHNRGRDGYTF. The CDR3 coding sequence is TGTGCCATCAGTCACAACAGGGGGCGCGACGGCTACACCTTC.